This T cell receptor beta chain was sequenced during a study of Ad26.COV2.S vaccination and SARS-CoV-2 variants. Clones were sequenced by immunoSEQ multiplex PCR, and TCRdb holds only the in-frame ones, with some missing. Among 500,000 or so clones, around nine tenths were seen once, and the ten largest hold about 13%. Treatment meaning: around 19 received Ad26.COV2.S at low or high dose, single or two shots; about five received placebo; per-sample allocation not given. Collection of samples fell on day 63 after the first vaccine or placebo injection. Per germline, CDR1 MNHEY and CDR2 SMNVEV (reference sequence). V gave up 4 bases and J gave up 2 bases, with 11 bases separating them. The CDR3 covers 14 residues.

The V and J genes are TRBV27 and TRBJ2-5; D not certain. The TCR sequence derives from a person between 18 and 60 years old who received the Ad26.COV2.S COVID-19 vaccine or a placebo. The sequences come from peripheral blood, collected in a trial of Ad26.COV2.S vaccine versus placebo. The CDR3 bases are TGTGCCAGCAGTTACACGAAGGCTCAAGAGACCCAGTACTTC. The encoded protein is CASSYTKAQETQYF.